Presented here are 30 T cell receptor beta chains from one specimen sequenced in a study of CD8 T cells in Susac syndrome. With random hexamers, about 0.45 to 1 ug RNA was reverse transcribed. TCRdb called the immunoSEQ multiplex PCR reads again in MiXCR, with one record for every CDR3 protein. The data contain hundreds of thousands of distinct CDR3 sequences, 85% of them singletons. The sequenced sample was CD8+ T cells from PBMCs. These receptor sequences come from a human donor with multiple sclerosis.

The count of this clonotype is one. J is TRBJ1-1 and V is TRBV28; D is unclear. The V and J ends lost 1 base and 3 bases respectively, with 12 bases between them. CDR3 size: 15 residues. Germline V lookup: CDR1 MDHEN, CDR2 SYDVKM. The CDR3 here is CASSLLGRWDTEAFF. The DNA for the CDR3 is TGTGCCAGCAGTTTATTAGGGCGTTGGGACACTGAAGCTTTCTTT.

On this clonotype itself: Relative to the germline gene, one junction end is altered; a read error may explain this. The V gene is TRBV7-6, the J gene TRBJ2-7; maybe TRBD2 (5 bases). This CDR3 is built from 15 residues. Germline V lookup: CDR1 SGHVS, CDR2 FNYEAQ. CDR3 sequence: CVSSPWSGTSYEQYF. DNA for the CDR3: TGTGTCAGCAGCCCTTGGAGCGGCACCTCCTACGAGCAGTACTTC.

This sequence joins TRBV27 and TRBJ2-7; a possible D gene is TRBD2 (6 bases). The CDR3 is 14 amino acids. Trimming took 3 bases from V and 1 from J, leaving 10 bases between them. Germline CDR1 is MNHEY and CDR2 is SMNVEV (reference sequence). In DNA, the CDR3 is TGTGCCAGCAGTTTCCGCGGGACTTCCTACGAGCAGTACTTC. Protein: CASSFRGTSYEQYF.

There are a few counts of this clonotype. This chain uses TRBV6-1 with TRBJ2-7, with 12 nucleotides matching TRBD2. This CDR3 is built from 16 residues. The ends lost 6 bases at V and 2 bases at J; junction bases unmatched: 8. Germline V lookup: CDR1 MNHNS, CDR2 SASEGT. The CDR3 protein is CASRGLAGSFAYEQYF. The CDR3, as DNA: TGTGCCAGCAGAGGACTAGCGGGAAGCTTTGCCTACGAGCAGTACTTC.

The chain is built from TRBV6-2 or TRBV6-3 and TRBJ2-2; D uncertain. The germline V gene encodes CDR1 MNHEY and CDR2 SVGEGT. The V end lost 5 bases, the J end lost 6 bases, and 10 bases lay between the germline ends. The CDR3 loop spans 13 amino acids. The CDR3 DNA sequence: TGTGCCAGCAGTCGGCCCCGTCCCGGGGAGCTGTTTTTT. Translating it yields CASSRPRPGELFF.

The DNA for the CDR3 is TGCGCCAGCAGCCAAGAGTACCAACAGGGGGCTGACGAGCAGTACTTC. As protein: CASSQEYQQGADEQYF. The chain couples TRBV4-3 to TRBJ2-7; 9 bases fit TRBD1. V lost 0 bases to trimming and J lost 5 bases; unmatched junction nucleotides: 8. The CDR3 consists of 16 residues. From germline, CDR1 is LGHNA and CDR2 YSLEER.

CDR3 in amino acids: CASSYASGAEAFF. CDR3 sequence (DNA): TGTGCCAGCAGTTACGCGAGTGGGGCTGAAGCTTTCTTT. V usage is TRBV6-5 and J usage is TRBJ1-1; D is unclear. Germline V gene data show CDR1 as MNHEY and CDR2 as SVGAGI. V was cut by 2 bases and J by 6 bases, with 10 bases left in between. This CDR3 comprises 13 residues.

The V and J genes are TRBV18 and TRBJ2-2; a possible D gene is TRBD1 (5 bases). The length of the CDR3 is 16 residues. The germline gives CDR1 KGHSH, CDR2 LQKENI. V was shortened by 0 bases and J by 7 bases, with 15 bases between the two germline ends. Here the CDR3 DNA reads TGTGCCAGCTCACCACCAGTTTCAGGGTCGAGCGGGGAGCTGTTTTTT. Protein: CASSPPVSGSSGELFF.

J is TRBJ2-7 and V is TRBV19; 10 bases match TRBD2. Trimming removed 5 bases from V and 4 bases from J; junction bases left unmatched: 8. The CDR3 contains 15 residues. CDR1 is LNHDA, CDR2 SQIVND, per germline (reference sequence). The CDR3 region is CASSVGGLADYEQYF. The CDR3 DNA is TGTGCCAGTAGTGTCGGAGGACTAGCGGATTACGAGCAGTACTTC.

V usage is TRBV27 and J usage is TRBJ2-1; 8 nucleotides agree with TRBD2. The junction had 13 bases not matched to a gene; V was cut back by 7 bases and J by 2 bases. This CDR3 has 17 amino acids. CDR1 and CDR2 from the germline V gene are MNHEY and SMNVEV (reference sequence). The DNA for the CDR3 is TGTGCCAGCAACCTCCGACGGCTAGCGGGCCCCTACAATGAGCAGTTCTTC. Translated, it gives CASNLRRLAGPYNEQFF.

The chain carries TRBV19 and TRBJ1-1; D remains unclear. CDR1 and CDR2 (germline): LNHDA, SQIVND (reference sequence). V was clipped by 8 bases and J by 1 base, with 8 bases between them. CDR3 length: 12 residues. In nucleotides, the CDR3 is TGTGCCAGTGTTAGATCGAACACTGAAGCTTTCTTT. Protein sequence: CASVRSNTEAFF. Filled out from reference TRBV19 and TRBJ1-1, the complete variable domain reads DGGITQSPKYLFRKEGQNVTLSCEQNLNHDAMYWYRQDPGQGLRLIYYSQIVNDFQKGDIAEGYSVSREKKESFPLTVTSAQKNPTAFYLCASVRSNTEAFFGQGTRLTVV.

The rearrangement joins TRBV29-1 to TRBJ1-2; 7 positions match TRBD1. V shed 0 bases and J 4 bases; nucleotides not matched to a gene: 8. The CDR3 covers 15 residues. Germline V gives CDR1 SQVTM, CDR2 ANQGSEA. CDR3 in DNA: TGCAGCGTTGAAGATCCCAGGGGGGCGTCCTATGGCTACACCTTC. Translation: CSVEDPRGASYGYTF.

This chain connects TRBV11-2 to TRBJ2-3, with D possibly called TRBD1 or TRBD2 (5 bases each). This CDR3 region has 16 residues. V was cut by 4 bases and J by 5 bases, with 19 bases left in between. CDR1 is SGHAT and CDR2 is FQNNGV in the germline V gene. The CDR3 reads CASSSFREPNRDTQYF. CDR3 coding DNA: TGTGCCAGCAGCTCCTTCAGGGAGCCTAACCGAGATACGCAGTATTTT.

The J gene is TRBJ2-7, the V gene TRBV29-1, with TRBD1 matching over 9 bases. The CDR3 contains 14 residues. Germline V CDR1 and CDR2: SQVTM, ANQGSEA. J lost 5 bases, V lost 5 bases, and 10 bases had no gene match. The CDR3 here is CSVPGTGSIHEQYF. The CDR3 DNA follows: TGCAGCGTTCCTGGGACAGGGAGTATCCACGAGCAGTACTTC.

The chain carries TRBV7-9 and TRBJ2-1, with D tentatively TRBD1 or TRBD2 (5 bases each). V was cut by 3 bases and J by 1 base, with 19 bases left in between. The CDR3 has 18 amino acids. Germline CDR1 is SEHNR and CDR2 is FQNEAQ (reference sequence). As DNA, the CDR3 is TGTGCCAGCAGCTTCCCCAGGGCGGGTGAGCGGTCCTACAATGAGCAGTTCTTC. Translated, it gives CASSFPRAGERSYNEQFF.

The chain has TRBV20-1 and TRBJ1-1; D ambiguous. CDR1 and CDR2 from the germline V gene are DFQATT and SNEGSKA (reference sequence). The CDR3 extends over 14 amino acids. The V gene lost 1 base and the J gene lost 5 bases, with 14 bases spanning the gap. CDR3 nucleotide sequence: TGCAGTGCTAGAGTCCGGCGGGGTGGGACTGAAGCTTTCTTT. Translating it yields CSARVRRGGTEAFF.

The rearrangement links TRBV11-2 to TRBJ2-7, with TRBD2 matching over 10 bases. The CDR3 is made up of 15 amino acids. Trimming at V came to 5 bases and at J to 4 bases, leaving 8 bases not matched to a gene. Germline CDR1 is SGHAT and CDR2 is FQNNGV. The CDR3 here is CASSPMGLALYEQYF. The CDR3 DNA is TGTGCCAGCAGCCCAATGGGACTAGCGTTGTACGAGCAGTACTTC.

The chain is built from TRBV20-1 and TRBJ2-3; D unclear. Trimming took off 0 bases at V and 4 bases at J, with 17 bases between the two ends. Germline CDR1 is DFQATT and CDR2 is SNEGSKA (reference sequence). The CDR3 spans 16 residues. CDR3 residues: CSARDLSAAGSDTQYF. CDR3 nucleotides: TGCAGTGCTAGAGATTTGAGTGCAGCTGGGTCAGATACGCAGTATTTT.

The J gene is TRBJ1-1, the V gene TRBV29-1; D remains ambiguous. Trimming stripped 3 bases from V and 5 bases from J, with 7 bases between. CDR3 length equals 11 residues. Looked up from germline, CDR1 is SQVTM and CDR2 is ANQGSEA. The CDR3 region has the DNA TGCAGCGTTGACACGGCAACTGAAGCTTTCTTT. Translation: CSVDTATEAFF.

This CDR3 is CASSLAAALFSYEQYF. The CDR3 DNA sequence: TGTGCCAGCAGCTTGGCGGCCGCCTTATTCTCCTACGAGCAGTACTTC. The chain employs TRBV5-5 and TRBJ2-7; D unclear. Germline V lookup: CDR1 SGHKS, CDR2 YYEKEE (reference sequence). Trimming took off 0 bases at V and 0 bases at J, with 13 bases between the two ends. The CDR3 runs 16 residues. Full variable domain (remainder filled in from reference TRBV5-5 and TRBJ2-7): DAGVTQSPTHLIKTRGQQVTLRCSPISGHKSVSWYQQVLGQGPQFIFQYYEKEERGRGNFPDRFSARQFPNYSSELNVNALLLGDSALYLCASSLAAALFSYEQYFGPGTRLTVT.

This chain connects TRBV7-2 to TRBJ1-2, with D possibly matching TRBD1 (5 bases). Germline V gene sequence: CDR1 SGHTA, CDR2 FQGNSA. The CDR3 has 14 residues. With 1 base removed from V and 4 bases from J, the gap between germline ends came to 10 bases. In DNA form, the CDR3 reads TGTGCCAGCAGCTTAGTTCCAGGGACCTATGGCTACACCTTC. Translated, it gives CASSLVPGTYGYTF.

The CDR3 bases are TGTGCCAGCAGGTTTAAACAGGGAGCCAAAAACATTCAGTACTTC. This gives the protein CASRFKQGAKNIQYF. V usage is TRBV13 and J usage is TRBJ2-4; weak D call: TRBD1 (6 bases). Germline values: CDR1 PRHDT, CDR2 FYEKMQ (reference sequence). V lost 6 bases and J lost 0, with 12 bases in between. This CDR3 has 15 amino acids.

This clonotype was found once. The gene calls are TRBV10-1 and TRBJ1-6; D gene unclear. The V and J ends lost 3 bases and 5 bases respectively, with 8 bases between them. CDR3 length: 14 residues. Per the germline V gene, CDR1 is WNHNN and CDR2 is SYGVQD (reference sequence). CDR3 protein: CASSEAGDNSPLHF. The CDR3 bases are TGCGCCAGCAGTGAAGCGGGCGATAATTCACCCCTCCACTTT.

CDR3 bases: TGTGCCATCAGTGGCCCGACTAGCGGGAAGATCTCCTACAATGAGCAGTTCTTC. As protein: CAISGPTSGKISYNEQFF. This chain joins TRBV10-3 and TRBJ2-1; 11 positions match TRBD2. Germline assignment: CDR1 ENHRY and CDR2 SYGVKD. The trim removed 4 bases at V and 0 bases at J, leaving 8 bases unmatched. CDR3 length: 18 amino acids.

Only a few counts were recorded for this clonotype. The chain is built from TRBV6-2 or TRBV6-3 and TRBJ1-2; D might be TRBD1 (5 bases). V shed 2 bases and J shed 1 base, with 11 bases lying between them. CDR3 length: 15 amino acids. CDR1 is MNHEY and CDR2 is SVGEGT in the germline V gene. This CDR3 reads CASSYGWDLNYGYTF. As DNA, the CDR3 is TGTGCCAGCAGTTACGGCTGGGACCTTAACTATGGCTACACCTTC.

The chain's CDR3 is CASSVITPPAYEQYF. The CDR3, as DNA: TGTGCCAGCAGTGTTATTACCCCCCCCGCCTACGAGCAGTACTTC. The chain joins TRBV2 to TRBJ2-7, with unresolved D. This CDR3 has 15 residues. The germline V gene has CDR1 SNHLY and CDR2 FYNNEI. V lost 4 bases and J 2 bases, leaving 15 bases between the germline ends.

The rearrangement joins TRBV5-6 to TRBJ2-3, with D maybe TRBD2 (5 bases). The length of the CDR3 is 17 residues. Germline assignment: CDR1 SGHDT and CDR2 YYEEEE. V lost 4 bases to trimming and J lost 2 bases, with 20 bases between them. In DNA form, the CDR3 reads TGTGCCAGCAGCGTTCTTGTCGGACTTACTGACACAGATACGCAGTATTTT. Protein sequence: CASSVLVGLTDTDTQYF.

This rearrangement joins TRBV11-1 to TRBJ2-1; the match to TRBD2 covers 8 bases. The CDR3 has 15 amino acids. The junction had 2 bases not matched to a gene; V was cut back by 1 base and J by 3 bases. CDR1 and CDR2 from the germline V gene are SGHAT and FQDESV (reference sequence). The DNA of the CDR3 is TGTGCCAGCAGCTTAGATGCGGGAGGCTACAATGAGCAGTTCTTC. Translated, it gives CASSLDAGGYNEQFF.

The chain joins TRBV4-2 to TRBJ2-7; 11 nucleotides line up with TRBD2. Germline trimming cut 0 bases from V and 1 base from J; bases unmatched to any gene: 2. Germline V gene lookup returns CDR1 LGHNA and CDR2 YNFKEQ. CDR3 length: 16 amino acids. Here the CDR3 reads CASSQERLAGSYEQYF. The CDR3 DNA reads TGTGCCAGCAGCCAAGAAAGACTAGCGGGGTCCTACGAGCAGTACTTC.

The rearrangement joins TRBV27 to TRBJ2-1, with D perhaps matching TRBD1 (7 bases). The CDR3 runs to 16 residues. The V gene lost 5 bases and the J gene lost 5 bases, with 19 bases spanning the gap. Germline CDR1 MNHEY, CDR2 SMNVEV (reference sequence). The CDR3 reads CASSGGTKGAHNEQFF. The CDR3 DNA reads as TGTGCCAGCAGTGGGGGGACGAAGGGGGCCCACAATGAGCAGTTCTTC.